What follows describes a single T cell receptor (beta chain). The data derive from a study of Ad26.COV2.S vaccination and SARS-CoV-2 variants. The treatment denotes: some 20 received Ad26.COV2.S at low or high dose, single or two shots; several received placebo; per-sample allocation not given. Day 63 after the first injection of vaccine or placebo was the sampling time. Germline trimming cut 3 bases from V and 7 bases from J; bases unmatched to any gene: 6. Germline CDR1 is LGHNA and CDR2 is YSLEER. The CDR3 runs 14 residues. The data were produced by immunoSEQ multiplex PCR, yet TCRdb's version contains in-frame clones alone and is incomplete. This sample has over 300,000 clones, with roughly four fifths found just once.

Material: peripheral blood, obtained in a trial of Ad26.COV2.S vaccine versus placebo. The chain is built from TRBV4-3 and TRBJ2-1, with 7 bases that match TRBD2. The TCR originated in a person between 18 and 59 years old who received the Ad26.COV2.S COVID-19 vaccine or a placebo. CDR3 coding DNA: TGCGCCAGCAGCCACTGGACTAGTATGAATGAGCAGTTCTTC. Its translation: CASSHWTSMNEQFF.